Shown below are 3 T cell receptor beta chains from a single sample sequenced in a study of T cells in Graves' hyperthyroidism and ophthalmopathy (dated by TCRdb to between 2017 and 2020). The library was prepared using multiplex PCR. Instrument used: Illumina HiSeq 2000. The TCR beta CDR3 regions were amplified from RNA transcripts. The TCR CDR3 was subjected to a first round of RT-PCR using the HTBI primer set and the Qiagen OneStep RT-PCR kit. The public sequencing data were trimmed at Q25 with fastp and processed into clonotypes with MiXCR by TCRdb, which kept only in-frame beta chains. CDR3 protein duplicates are merged, each entry listing the most common genes and DNA. For this sample there are under 350,000 distinct CDR3 sequences; about 14% appear just once. The ten largest clones take up almost 8% of the sample. The sequencing sample was made of blood. The receptors were gathered from a woman in her 30s with Graves' hyperthyroidism that later progressed to Graves' ophthalmopathy.

This clonotype was seen a few times. CDR3: CARQGAEETQYF. CDR3 coding DNA: TGTGCCAGACAGGGGGCAGAAGAGACCCAGTACTTC. The rearrangement uses TRBV19 and TRBJ2-5, with TRBD1 matching over 9 bases. CDR3 length: 12 amino acids. The junction had 2 bases not matched to a gene; V was cut back by 9 bases and J by 3 bases. Germline V gene sequence: CDR1 LNHDA, CDR2 SQIVND (reference sequence).

The chain links TRBV28 to TRBJ2-1; TRBD1 matches 8 bases. The J segment lost 7 bases and the V segment lost 4 bases, leaving 9 bases of the junction unmatched. The CDR3 consists of 15 residues. Per the germline V gene, CDR1 is MDHEN and CDR2 is SYDVKM. CDR3 sequence reads: CASSWGQGAPNEQFF. CDR3 nucleotide sequence: TGTGCCAGCAGTTGGGGGCAGGGGGCACCTAATGAGCAGTTCTTC.

In this sample, this clonotype turned up many times. DNA for the CDR3: TGTGCCAGCACCGGAAGATCCTACGAGCAGTACTTC. Its translation: CASTGRSYEQYF. The rearrangement links TRBV7-8 to TRBJ2-7, with no clear D. Germline CDR1 reads SGHVS; CDR2 reads FQNEAQ. V was clipped by 7 bases and J by 1 base, with 8 bases between them. The length of the CDR3 is 12 residues.